The rows below give T cell receptor beta chains drawn from one sample of a study of blood T cell repertoires in COVID-19. Libraries were prepared by immunoSEQ multiplex PCR; TCRdb keeps only in-frame clonotypes and omits some of them. The sample lists fewer than 250,000 clones; over 70% were seen once. Material: peripheral blood. The receptors here all came from a man aged 50-59 years with active or convalescent COVID-19. Each CDR3 is given without its conserved first and last residue. The D gene is left open where the match is weak.

J	D	V	CDR3
TRBJ1-2	-	TRBV30	AWDSAVGGYT
TRBJ2-5	TRBD1	TRBV7-9	ASSTTQGPETQY
TRBJ2-3	TRBD2	TRBV5-1	ASSYLAGVEDTQY
TRBJ2-1	-	TRBV7-9	ASSFFSGFTGGYNEQF
TRBJ2-6	TRBD2	TRBV20-1	SASGLAGAGANVLT
TRBJ2-7	TRBD2	TRBV7-2	ASSSKWGGGMYEQY
TRBJ1-1	-	TRBV10-3	AISGDFLNTEAF
TRBJ2-1	-	TRBV28	ASRPTGSSYNEQF
TRBJ1-2	-	TRBV6-5	ASQGDSNYGYT
TRBJ1-5	-	TRBV2	ASSGGLGDQPQH
TRBJ2-7	TRBD2	TRBV27	ASSWGTSGRSTEQY
TRBJ2-2	TRBD1	TRBV6-6	ASRRVGQGAGGELF
TRBJ2-3	-	TRBV3-1/TRBV3-2	ASSQEITGAQY
TRBJ2-7	TRBD1	TRBV27	ASSEGQAPLYEQY
TRBJ2-3	TRBD2	TRBV4-1	ASSQDGTSGRVGITDTQY
TRBJ1-3	-	TRBV14	ASSPTETGNTIY
TRBJ2-7	-	TRBV28	ASNEPGRGYEQY
TRBJ2-1	TRBD2	TRBV5-1	ASSPGGARNEQF
TRBJ2-1	TRBD2	TRBV9	ASSARTSGRAGGEQF
TRBJ2-3	-	TRBV7-2	ASSLNARYTDTQY
TRBJ2-3	TRBD1	TRBV7-9	ASSPGTEGTDTQY
TRBJ2-7	-	TRBV28	ASSLQRRQPVYEQY
TRBJ2-3	-	TRBV5-1	ASSLAGGGGTDTQY
TRBJ1-2	-	TRBV10-1	ASSPTQNYGYT
TRBJ1-5	TRBD1	TRBV7-2	ASSSFPQGASNQPQH